These 21 T cell receptor beta chains were sequenced from one sample in a study of shared clonotypes between healthy human individuals. Profiling relied on immunoSEQ multiplex PCR, and the TCRdb table lists in-frame clones only, not all of them. The table shows about 380,000 clones, with around 96% occurring only once. The sequencing input was memory CD8+ T cells sorted from blood. Sample subset: CD45RO+ cells pooled with CCR7-negative TemRA cells. The receptors derive from a young man in good health.

This rearrangement joins TRBV29-1 to TRBJ2-5; the match to TRBD2 covers 8 bases. CDR1 is SQVTM, CDR2 ANQGSEA, per germline. V lost 4 bases and J lost 0; bases outside the gene matches: 7. The CDR3 loop spans 15 amino acids. CDR3 DNA sequence: TGCAGCGTTGCGGTCGGGAGGGGGTACCAAGAGACCCAGTACTTC. It specifies CSVAVGRGYQETQYF.

The chain recombines TRBV6-5 with TRBJ2-7; TRBD1 matches at 9 bases. Trimming cost V 6 bases and J 4 bases; bases outside gene matches: 7. The germline CDR1 and CDR2 sequences are MNHEY and SVGAGI. The CDR3 extends over 14 amino acids. The DNA of the CDR3 is TGTGCCAGCAGCCGCGGGACAGGGACATACGAGCAGTACTTC. Encoded protein: CASSRGTGTYEQYF.

This sequence joins TRBV5-6 and TRBJ1-1; D uncertain. Trimming removed 0 bases from V and 3 bases from J, with 9 bases in between. The CDR3 is made up of 14 amino acids. CDR1 SGHDT and CDR2 YYEEEE come from the germline V gene. CDR3 in DNA: TGTGCCAGCAGCTTGGTAGCCAGGTACACTGAAGCTTTCTTT. Amino acids: CASSLVARYTEAFF. The full variable domain, rest sourced from reference TRBV5-6 and TRBJ1-1, is DAGVTQSPTHLIKTRGQQVTLRCSPKSGHDTVSWYQQALGQGPQFIFQYYEEEERQRGNFPDRFSGHQFPNYSSELNVNALLLGDSALYLCASSLVARYTEAFFGQGTRLTVV.

V usage is TRBV29-1 and J usage is TRBJ2-1; D possibly corresponds to TRBD1 (6 bases). CDR3 length: 16 residues. CDR1 and CDR2 from the germline V gene are SQVTM and ANQGSEA. The V end was cut by 1 base, the J end by 1 base, with 14 bases between. The CDR3 bases are TGCAGCGTTGAAGCTAGTAGACAGGCGTCCTACAATGAGCAGTTCTTC. Translating gives CSVEASRQASYNEQFF.

V usage is TRBV4-2 and J usage is TRBJ2-4; no definite D call. The CDR3 totals 14 residues. Germline V CDR1 and CDR2: LGHNA, YNFKEQ. V shed 1 base and J shed 0 bases, with 4 bases lying between them. CDR3 sequence (DNA): TGTGCCAGCAGCCAAGCGTTAGCCAAAAACATTCAGTACTTC. Protein product: CASSQALAKNIQYF.

The chain employs TRBV4-1 and TRBJ2-3; unclear D gene. Per the germline V gene, CDR1 is MGHRA and CDR2 is YSYEKL. Trimming removed 0 bases from V and 2 bases from J, with 9 bases in between. CDR3 length: 15 amino acids. CDR3 sequence: CASSQDYHFTDTQYF. The CDR3 bases are TGCGCCAGCAGCCAAGACTATCACTTCACAGATACGCAGTATTTT.

This rearrangement joins TRBV27 to TRBJ2-6; 8 positions agree with TRBD1. Germline assignment: CDR1 MNHEY and CDR2 SMNVEV (reference sequence). With 4 bases clipped from V and 0 bases from J, the junction kept 8 bases outside the gene matches. The CDR3 runs to 18 residues. CDR3 in amino acids: CASSYKAGGTSGANVLTF. In DNA, the CDR3 is TGTGCCAGCAGTTATAAGGCAGGGGGCACCTCTGGGGCCAACGTCCTGACTTTC.

V and J are TRBV9 and TRBJ2-1; possible D gene TRBD1, 6 bases. Per germline, CDR1 SGDLS and CDR2 YYNGEE. Trimming took off 2 bases at V and 0 bases at J, with 9 bases between the two ends. The CDR3 covers 15 residues. This chain's CDR3 is CASSVRDTSYNEQFF. CDR3 DNA: TGTGCCAGCAGCGTCCGGGACACCTCCTACAATGAGCAGTTCTTC.

The J gene is TRBJ1-5, the V gene TRBV27, with 7 bases identical to TRBD1. Trimming removed 5 bases from V and 7 bases from J; junction bases left unmatched: 14. Germline V gene lookup returns CDR1 MNHEY and CDR2 SMNVEV (reference sequence). The length of the CDR3 is 16 residues. The CDR3 sequence: CASSHRTPTGSQPQHF. CDR3 DNA: TGTGCCAGCAGTCACCGCACCCCGACAGGGTCGCAGCCCCAGCATTTT.

This chain links TRBV19 with TRBJ1-2, with D possibly TRBD1 on 5 matching bases. This CDR3 region has 11 residues. Trimming removed 6 bases from V and 8 bases from J, with 10 bases in between. Per the germline V gene, CDR1 is LNHDA and CDR2 is SQIVND (reference sequence). CDR3 loop: CASSRAEGYTF. CDR3 in DNA: TGTGCCAGTAGCAGGGCGGAAGGCTACACCTTC. The variable domain in full, completed from reference TRBV19 and TRBJ1-2, reads DGGITQSPKYLFRKEGQNVTLSCEQNLNHDAMYWYRQDPGQGLRLIYYSQIVNDFQKGDIAEGYSVSREKKESFPLTVTSAQKNPTAFYLCASSRAEGYTFGSGTRLTVV.

V is TRBV13 and J is TRBJ2-7, with TRBD2 matching over 9 bases. The germline CDR1 and CDR2 sequences are PRHDT and FYEKMQ (reference sequence). J gave up 2 bases and V 0 bases, and 8 bases lay outside the gene matches. This CDR3 has 17 residues. In DNA form, the CDR3 reads TGTGCCAGCAGCTTAGGCCAAGGGACTAGCACCACCTACGAGCAGTACTTC. Protein: CASSLGQGTSTTYEQYF.

The chain carries TRBV6-6 and TRBJ2-7, with D uncertain. The V gene lost 6 bases and the J gene lost 2 bases, with 8 bases spanning the gap. The CDR3 extends over 12 amino acids. Germline CDR1 is MNHNY and CDR2 is SVGAGI (reference sequence). Here the CDR3 DNA reads TGTGCCAGCAGCCCCATCCCCTACGAGCAGTACTTC. Protein: CASSPIPYEQYF.

The chain recombines TRBV6-5 with TRBJ1-3; D not resolved. The V gene lost 0 bases and the J gene lost 4 bases, with 13 bases spanning the gap. In germline, CDR1 is MNHEY, CDR2 SVGAGI. The CDR3 has 16 amino acids. The CDR3 DNA reads as TGTGCCAGCAGTTACTCGTATACGGTCACCGGAAACACCATATATTTT. This translates into CASSYSYTVTGNTIYF.

This chain connects TRBV29-1 to TRBJ2-3; D perhaps matches TRBD2 (6 bases). CDR1 is SQVTM and CDR2 is ANQGSEA in the germline V gene. CDR3 length: 14 amino acids. Trimming removed 6 bases from V and 1 base from J, with 14 bases in between. CDR3 loop: CSVRLVRGTDTQYF. The CDR3 DNA follows: TGCAGCGTCCGACTAGTTAGGGGCACAGATACGCAGTATTTT.

This chain uses TRBV6-5 with TRBJ2-3, with 7 nucleotides matching TRBD2. In germline, CDR1 is MNHEY, CDR2 SVGAGI. Trimming took 6 bases from V and 2 from J; bases not matched to a gene: 8. The CDR3 covers 15 residues. CDR3 sequence (DNA): TGTGCCAGCAGACGCGGACTAGGAGCCACAGATACGCAGTATTTT. The encoded protein is CASRRGLGATDTQYF.

The V and J genes are TRBV27 and TRBJ1-2; 11 bases fit TRBD1. This CDR3 region has 14 residues. Germline-derived CDR1 and CDR2 are MNHEY and SMNVEV (reference sequence). V trimming: 4 bases; J trimming: 8 bases; junction bases outside the gene matches: 6. The CDR3, as DNA: TGTGCCAGCAGTTCGCCGGGACAGGGGGGGGGCTACACCTTC. It translates to CASSSPGQGGGYTF.

The rearrangement joins TRBV6-6 to TRBJ1-2; tentatively, D is TRBD1 (6 bases). This CDR3 region has 15 residues. The germline V and J ends were trimmed by 6 bases and 4 bases, with 18 bases remaining between them. Germline V CDR1 and CDR2: MNHNY, SVGAGI (reference sequence). The CDR3 reads CASSPTGQAFYGYTF. CDR3 sequence (DNA): TGTGCCAGCAGCCCGACAGGTCAGGCTTTCTATGGCTACACCTTC.

The chain joins TRBV5-1 to TRBJ2-1; 8 positions match TRBD1. The CDR3 totals 15 residues. Germline CDR1 reads SGHRS; CDR2 reads YFSETQ. With V trimmed by 5 bases and J by 2 bases, 6 bases remained unmatched. The CDR3 reads CASRNRDRPYNEQFF. CDR3 DNA sequence: TGCGCCAGCAGAAACCGGGACAGGCCCTACAATGAGCAGTTCTTC. The complete variable domain, with remaining parts taken from reference TRBV5-1 and TRBJ2-1, reads KAGVTQTPRYLIKTRGQQVTLSCSPISGHRSVSWYQQTPGQGLQFLFEYFSETQRNKGNFPGRFSGRQFSNSRSEMNVSTLELGDSALYLCASRNRDRPYNEQFFGPGTRLTVL.

The rearrangement links TRBV2 to TRBJ1-5; 10 bases match TRBD1. With V trimmed by 4 bases and J by 10 bases, 4 bases remained unmatched. Germline lookup yields CDR1 SNHLY and CDR2 FYNNEI. CDR3 length: 13 residues. The CDR3 sequence: CASSGQGAEPQHF. CDR3 bases: TGTGCCAGCAGTGGACAGGGGGCTGAACCCCAGCATTTT.

The V call is TRBV7-9, the J call TRBJ2-1; 12 nucleotides line up with TRBD2. Germline trimming cut 2 bases from V and 9 bases from J; bases unmatched to any gene: 11. The CDR3 runs 17 residues. Germline CDR1 is SEHNR and CDR2 is FQNEAQ (reference sequence). The DNA of the CDR3 is TGTGCCAGCAGCTTAAAGGGCGCTAGCGGGAGGGCCGGTGAGCAGTTCTTC. Translated: CASSLKGASGRAGEQFF.

V and J are TRBV4-2 and TRBJ2-3; D is unresolved. Germline CDR1 and CDR2: LGHNA and YNFKEQ. The length of the CDR3 is 12 residues. Trimming took off 0 bases at V and 5 bases at J, with 3 bases between the two ends. The CDR3 DNA reads as TGTGCCAGCAGCCAAGACATAGATACGCAGTATTTT. This gives the protein CASSQDIDTQYF.